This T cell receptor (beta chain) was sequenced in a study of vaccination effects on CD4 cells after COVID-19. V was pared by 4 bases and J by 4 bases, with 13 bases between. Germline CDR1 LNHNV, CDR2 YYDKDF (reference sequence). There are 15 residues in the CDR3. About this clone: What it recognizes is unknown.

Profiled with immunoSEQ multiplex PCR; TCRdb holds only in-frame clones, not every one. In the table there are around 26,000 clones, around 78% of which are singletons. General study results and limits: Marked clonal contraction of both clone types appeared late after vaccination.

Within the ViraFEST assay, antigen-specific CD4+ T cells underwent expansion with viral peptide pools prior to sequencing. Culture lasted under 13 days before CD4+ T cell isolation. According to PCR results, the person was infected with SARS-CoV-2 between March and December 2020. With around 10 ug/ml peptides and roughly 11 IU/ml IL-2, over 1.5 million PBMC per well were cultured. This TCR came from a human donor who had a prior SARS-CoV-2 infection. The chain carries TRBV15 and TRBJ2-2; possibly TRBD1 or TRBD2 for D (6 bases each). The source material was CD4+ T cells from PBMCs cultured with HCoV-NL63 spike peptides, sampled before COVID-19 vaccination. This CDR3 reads CATSKGGGSTGELFF. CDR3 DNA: TGTGCCACCAGCAAGGGGGGAGGTAGCACCGGGGAGCTGTTTTTT.